This note documents a single T cell receptor (beta chain) sequence. These data originate in a study of T-cell reconstitution after alpha-beta-depleted transplantation in children. Preparing the TCRbeta library involved the use of unique molecular identifiers. TCRdb re-derived calls from the PCR reads in MiXCR, one entry per CDR3 protein. The sample carries 450,000 to 600,000 distinct CDR3 sequences, 15% to 20% recorded once. Trimming removed 4 bases at V and 0 bases at J, with 7 bases between. The CDR3 is 13 residues long. Germline-derived CDR1 and CDR2 are SGHRS and YFSETQ. The sequenced sample was PBMCs from the stem cell graft donor, obtained from the stem cell graft. The rearrangement uses TRBV5-1 and TRBJ2-5; tentative D call: TRBD1 (6 bases). This sequence originates from a human donor who donated a stem cell graft to a child with acute lymphoblastic leukemia. CDR3 nucleotide sequence: TGCGCCAGCAGCCGGACAGACCAAGAGACCCAGTACTTC. Translating gives CASSRTDQETQYF.